What follows describes a single T cell receptor beta chain. The antigen is unknown. Using immunoSEQ multiplex PCR, the repertoire was profiled, and TCRdb retains in-frame clones only, with some absent. The sample contains around 97,000 clones, 93% of which appear only once. This CDR3 has 14 amino acids. CDR1 is MGHRA, CDR2 YSYEKL, per germline. The germline V and J ends were trimmed by 0 bases and 10 bases, with 10 bases remaining between them. This entry belongs to a study of graft-versus-host responses after intestinal transplantation. Here the sequenced sample was unstimulated CD8+ T cells sorted from spleen or lymph node cells, taken before intestinal transplant. The receptor was derived from a human donor who received an intestinal transplant. The V gene is TRBV4-1, the J gene TRBJ1-6; D call uncertain. The DNA for the CDR3 is TGCGCCAGCAGCCAAGATGCGGCTCAATCACCCCTCCACTTT. Amino acid sequence: CASSQDAAQSPLHF.